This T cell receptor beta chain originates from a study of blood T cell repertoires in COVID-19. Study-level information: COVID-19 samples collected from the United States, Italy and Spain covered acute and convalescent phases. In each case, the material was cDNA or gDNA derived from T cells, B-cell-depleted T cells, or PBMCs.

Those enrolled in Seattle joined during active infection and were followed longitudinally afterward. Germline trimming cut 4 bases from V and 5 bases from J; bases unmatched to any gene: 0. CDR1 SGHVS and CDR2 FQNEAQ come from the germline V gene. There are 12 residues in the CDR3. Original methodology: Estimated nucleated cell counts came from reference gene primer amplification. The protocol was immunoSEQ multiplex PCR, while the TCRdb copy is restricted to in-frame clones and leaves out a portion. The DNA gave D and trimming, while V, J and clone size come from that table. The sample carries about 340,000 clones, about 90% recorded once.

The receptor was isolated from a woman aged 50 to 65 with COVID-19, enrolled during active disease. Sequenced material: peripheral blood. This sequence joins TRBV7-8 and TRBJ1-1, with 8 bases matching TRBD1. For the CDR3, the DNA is TGTGCCAGCAGCTGGACAGGGACTGAAGCTTTCTTT. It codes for CASSWTGTEAFF.